Each of the 14 T cell receptor beta chains below was sequenced from the same sample in a study of T cells in women clearing cervical HPV infection. TCRdb's table, derived via immunoSEQ multiplex PCR, lists solely in-frame clones and lacks some. The sample table includes approximately 35,000 clones. Specimen: blood buffy coat. These TCRs come from a woman aged 18-69 years with a cervical HPV16 infection that either progressed to CIN3+ or cleared (not recorded which).

The CDR3 spells CASSSYYADTQYF. CDR3 DNA, as far as it was read: TGTGCCAGCAGCTCCTACTACGCAGATACG. This rearrangement joins TRBV7-3 to TRBJ2-3; D unclear. The read is 3 residues too short to cover the CDR3 end, so that end is filled in from the germline J gene. Germline CDR1 and CDR2: SGHTA and FQGTGA. V was clipped by 4 bases and J by 4 bases, with 9 bases between them. The CDR3 spans 13 residues.

Details on this clone: The read falls 3 residues short of the CDR3 end, and the missing part is taken from the germline J gene. This rearrangement joins TRBV20-1 to TRBJ2-3; D is unclear. V gave up 0 bases and J gave up 1 base, with 8 bases separating them. Looked up from germline, CDR1 is DFQATT and CDR2 is SNEGSKA (reference sequence). The CDR3 extends over 14 amino acids. CDR3 region: CSAREQRGTDTQYF. Partial CDR3 DNA: TGCAGTGCTAGAGAACAGAGAGGCACAGATACG.

A word on this clone: Sequencing ends 3 residues short of the CDR3 end; the germline J gene provides the rest. The chain has TRBV5-1 and TRBJ1-2; D not certain. Trimming left V 4 bases short and J 7 bases short, with 17 bases between. The CDR3 length is 14 residues. Per the germline V gene, CDR1 is SGHRS and CDR2 is YFSETQ. The CDR3 reads CASSPGGVRRGYTF. The covered CDR3 bases are TGCGCCAGCAGCCCGGGTGGTGTGCGGCGTGGC. Full variable domain (rest looked up from reference TRBV5-1 and TRBJ1-2): KAGVTQTPRYLIKTRGQQVTLSCSPISGHRSVSWYQQTPGQGLQFLFEYFSETQRNKGNFPGRFSGRQFSNSRSEMNVSTLELGDSALYLCASSPGGVRRGYTFGSGTRLTVV.

Of note for this clone: Read sequence stops 3 residues before the CDR3 end, and the germline J gene provides the missing end. The V gene is TRBV5-1, the J gene TRBJ2-3, with 10 nucleotides matching TRBD2. CDR1 is SGHRS, CDR2 YFSETQ, per germline. The CDR3 contains 17 residues. Losses at the gene ends were 4 bases for V and 3 bases for J; bases not matched to a gene: 11. The DNA read from the CDR3 is TGCGCCAGCAGCCTAGAAGTAGCGGGGGGCGGAACAGATACG. Its protein is CASSLEVAGGGTDT. The whole CDR3 is CASSLEVAGGGTDTQYF.

To note about this clone: The observed sequence ends 3 residues before the CDR3 terminus, with the missing tail filled in from the germline J gene. The chain couples TRBV18 to TRBJ1-1, with 7 bases identical to TRBD1. The CDR3 has 13 residues. The germline gives CDR1 KGHSH, CDR2 LQKENI. Here the CDR3 reads CASSPGEDREAFF. The CDR3 DNA, read in part, is TGTGCCAGCTCACCTGGGGAGGACAGGGAA.

Details on this clone: The read finishes 3 residues shy of the CDR3 end, and the germline J gene is used to complete it. The V and J genes are TRBV2 and TRBJ2-5, with 12 bases that match TRBD2. This CDR3 has 14 amino acids. Germline loops: CDR1 SNHLY, CDR2 FYNNEI. V was clipped by 10 bases and J by 4 bases; unmatched bases: 7. CDR3 DNA, as far as it was read: TGTGCCACCCTAGCGGGAGGGCCGATAGAGACC. Amino acid sequence: CATLAGGPIET. The complete CDR3 reads CATLAGGPIETQYF.

Notes on this clone: The CDR3 end falls 3 residues outside the read, so it is completed with the germline J gene. This chain joins TRBV7-2 and TRBJ1-2; weak D call: TRBD1 (5 bases). Germline lookup yields CDR1 SGHTA and CDR2 FQGNSA. V was pared by 5 bases and J by 3 bases, with 7 bases between. The CDR3 runs to 12 residues. CDR3 bases read: TGTGCCAGCAGCGACAGCTACTATGGC. Translation gives CASSDSYYG. The entire CDR3 protein is CASSDSYYGYTF.

This clone registers medium-sized by frequency. The missing CDR3 end, 3 residues past where the read stops, is filled in from the germline J gene. This chain joins TRBV24-1 and TRBJ2-2; no clear D gene. This CDR3 contains 14 residues. Germline V CDR1 and CDR2: KGHDR, SFDVKD. V gave up 2 bases and J gave up 3 bases, with 6 bases separating them. CDR3 DNA, as far as it was read: TGTGCCACCAGTGATTACCGGGACACCGGGGAG. It is translated as CATSDYRDTGE. The full-length CDR3 reads as CATSDYRDTGELFF.

Incomplete CDR3 DNA: TGTGCCAGCGAACTAGCGGGAGATTTCTACAATGAG. Amino acids: CASELAGDFYNE. The whole CDR3 reads CASELAGDFYNEQFF. V and J are TRBV7-9 and TRBJ2-1; TRBD2 aligns across 11 bases. The CDR3 extends 3 residues past the end of the read, so its final part is completed from the germline J gene. There are 15 residues in the CDR3. The junction had 6 bases not matched to a gene; V was cut back by 8 bases and J by 3 bases. From germline, CDR1 is SEHNR and CDR2 FQNEAQ (reference sequence).

A note on this clone: Read data end 3 residues before the CDR3 end; the end is taken from the germline J gene. J is TRBJ2-3 and V is TRBV7-7; weak D call: TRBD1 (6 bases). Germline V gene sequence: CDR1 SSHAT, CDR2 FNYEAQ (reference sequence). The CDR3 is 14 residues long. CDR3 DNA, as far as it was read: TGTGCCAGCAGCCCGACAGGAACCCAAGGGACG. Translating it yields CASSPTGTQGT. Given in full, the CDR3 is CASSPTGTQGTQYF.

Note on this clone: The sequenced fragment ends 3 residues before the CDR3 boundary, so the rest is inferred from the germline J gene. The V call is TRBV7-8, the J call TRBJ2-7, with 8 bases aligning to TRBD2. The CDR3 totals 15 residues. With V trimmed by 5 bases and J by 5 bases, 11 bases remained unmatched. CDR1 SGHVS and CDR2 FQNEAQ come from the germline V gene. Incomplete CDR3 DNA: TGTGCCAGCAGCCCTCTCCGCGGGGGGTCCAACGAG. It yields the protein CASSPLRGGSNE. The entire CDR3 reads CASSPLRGGSNEQYF.

Concerning this clone itself: The CDR3 goes on 3 residues after the read ends, and that part is filled in from the germline J gene. The rearrangement joins TRBV29-1 to TRBJ1-2, with D tentatively TRBD1 (5 bases). CDR1 SQVTM and CDR2 ANQGSEA come from the germline V gene. The CDR3 runs to 14 residues. Trimming took off 6 bases at V and 4 bases at J, with 18 bases between the two ends. The CDR3 is CSVDSTGALYGYTF. The part of the CDR3 DNA that was read is TGCAGCGTCGATTCCACAGGCGCCCTCTATGGC.

Details on this clone: The read ends 3 residues shy of where the CDR3 ends; the end is completed using the germline J gene. V and J are TRBV5-1 and TRBJ1-4, with D unclear. V shed 0 bases and J shed 4 bases, with 7 bases lying between them. CDR1 SGHRS and CDR2 YFSETQ come from the germline V gene. The length of the CDR3 is 14 residues. Partial CDR3 DNA: TGCGCCAGCAGCTTGGCGGTCAATAATGAAAAA. It is translated as CASSLAVNNEK. The complete CDR3 protein is CASSLAVNNEKLFF. Supplemented by reference TRBV5-1 and TRBJ1-4, the full variable domain reads KAGVTQTPRYLIKTRGQQVTLSCSPISGHRSVSWYQQTPGQGLQFLFEYFSETQRNKGNFPGRFSGRQFSNSRSEMNVSTLELGDSALYLCASSLAVNNEKLFFGSGTQLSVL.

Regarding this clone: The read halts 3 residues ahead of the CDR3 end, with the missing end drawn from the germline J gene. V is TRBV19 and J is TRBJ1-2, with D perhaps TRBD1 (5 bases). The CDR3 runs to 15 residues. The germline CDR1 and CDR2 sequences are LNHDA and SQIVND (reference sequence). The CDR3 reads CASTILGVPADTYTF. Partial CDR3 DNA: TGTGCCAGTACCATATTAGGGGTGCCGGCAGATACC.